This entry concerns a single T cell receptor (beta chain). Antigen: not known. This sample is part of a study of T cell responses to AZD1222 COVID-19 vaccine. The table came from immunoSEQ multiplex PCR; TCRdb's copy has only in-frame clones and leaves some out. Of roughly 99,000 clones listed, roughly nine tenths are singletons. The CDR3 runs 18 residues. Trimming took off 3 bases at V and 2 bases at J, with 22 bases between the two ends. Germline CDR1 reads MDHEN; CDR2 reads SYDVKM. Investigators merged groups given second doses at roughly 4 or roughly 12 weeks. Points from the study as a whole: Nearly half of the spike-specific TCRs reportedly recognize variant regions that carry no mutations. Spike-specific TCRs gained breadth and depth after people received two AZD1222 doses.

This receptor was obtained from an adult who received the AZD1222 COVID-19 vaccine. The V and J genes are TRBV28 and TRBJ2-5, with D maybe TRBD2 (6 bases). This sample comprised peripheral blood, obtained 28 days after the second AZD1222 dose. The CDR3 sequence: CASSFGPRGSGYQETQYF. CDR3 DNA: TGTGCCAGCAGTTTTGGCCCCCGGGGGAGCGGCTATCAAGAGACCCAGTACTTC.